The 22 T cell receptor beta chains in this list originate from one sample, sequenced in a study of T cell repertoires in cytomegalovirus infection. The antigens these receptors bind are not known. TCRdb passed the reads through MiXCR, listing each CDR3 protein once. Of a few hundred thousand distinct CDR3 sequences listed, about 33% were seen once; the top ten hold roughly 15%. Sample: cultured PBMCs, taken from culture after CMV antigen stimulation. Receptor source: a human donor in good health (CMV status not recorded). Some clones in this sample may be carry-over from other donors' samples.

The CDR3 DNA reads as TGTGCCAGCAGCTTTAGGCAGGGGGGGATCGAGCAGTACGTC. Amino acids: CASSFRQGGIEQYV. The gene calls are TRBV11-2 and TRBJ2-7, with D perhaps matching TRBD1 or TRBD2 (7 bases each). The V gene's germline CDR1 is SGHAT and CDR2 FQNNGV. This CDR3 is built from 14 residues. With 3 bases removed from V and 6 bases from J, the gap between germline ends came to 15 bases.

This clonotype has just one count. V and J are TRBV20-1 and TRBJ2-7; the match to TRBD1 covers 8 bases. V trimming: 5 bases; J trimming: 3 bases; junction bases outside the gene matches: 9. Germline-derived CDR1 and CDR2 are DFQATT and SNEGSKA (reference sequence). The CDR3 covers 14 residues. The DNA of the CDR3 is TGCAGTGCTCGACCTGGACAGGGTATCTACGAGCAGTACTTC. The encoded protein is CSARPGQGIYEQYF.

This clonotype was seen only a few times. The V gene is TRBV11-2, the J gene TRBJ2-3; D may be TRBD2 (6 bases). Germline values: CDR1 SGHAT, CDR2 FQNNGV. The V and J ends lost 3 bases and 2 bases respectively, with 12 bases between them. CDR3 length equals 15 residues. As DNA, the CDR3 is TGTGCCAGCAGCTTTACAGGAGGGGACACAGATACGCAGTATTTT. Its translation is CASSFTGGDTDTQYF.

CDR3 in DNA: TGTGCCAGCAGTTTGGCAGCGTATGTATTAGATACGCAGTATTTT. This codes for CASSLAAYVLDTQYF. The V call is TRBV27, the J call TRBJ2-3, with D unclear. The CDR3 totals 15 residues. CDR1 is MNHEY and CDR2 is SMNVEV in the germline V gene (reference sequence). Trimming left V 3 bases short and J 5 bases short, with 15 bases between.

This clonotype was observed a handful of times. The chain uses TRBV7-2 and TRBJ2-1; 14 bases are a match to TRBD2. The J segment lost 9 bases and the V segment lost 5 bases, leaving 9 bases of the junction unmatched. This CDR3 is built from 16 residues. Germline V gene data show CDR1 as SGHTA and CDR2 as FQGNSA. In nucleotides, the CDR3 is TGTGCCAGCAGCCTCAGACTAGCGGGGGGGAAAGGTGAGCAGTTCTTC. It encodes CASSLRLAGGKGEQFF.

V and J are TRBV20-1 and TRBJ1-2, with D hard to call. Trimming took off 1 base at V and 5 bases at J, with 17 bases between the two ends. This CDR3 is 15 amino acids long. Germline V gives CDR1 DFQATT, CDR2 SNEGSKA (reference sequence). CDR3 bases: TGCAGTGCTAGAGGTGCAGCAAACAAATCTTATGGCTACACCTTC. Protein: CSARGAANKSYGYTF.

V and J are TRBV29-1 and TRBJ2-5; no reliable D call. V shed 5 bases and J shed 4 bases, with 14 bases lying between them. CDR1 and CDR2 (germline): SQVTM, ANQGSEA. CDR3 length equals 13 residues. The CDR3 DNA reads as TGCAGCGTTTACGGAGAGATAGGAGAGACCCAGTACTTC. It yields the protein CSVYGEIGETQYF.

This chain's CDR3 is CATSLTDSYEQYF. The DNA for the CDR3 is TGTGCCACCAGCCTGACAGACTCCTACGAGCAGTACTTC. The chain recombines TRBV15 with TRBJ2-7, with D perhaps TRBD1 (5 bases). The CDR3 spans 13 residues. Germline V CDR1 and CDR2: LNHNV, YYDKDF (reference sequence). Trimming stripped 5 bases from V and 0 bases from J, with 8 bases between.

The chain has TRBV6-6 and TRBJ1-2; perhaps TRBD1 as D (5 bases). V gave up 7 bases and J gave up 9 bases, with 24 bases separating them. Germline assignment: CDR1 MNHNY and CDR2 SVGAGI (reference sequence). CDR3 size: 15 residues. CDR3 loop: CASISSIWGAVSYTF. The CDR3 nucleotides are TGTGCCAGCATTAGTTCTATATGGGGCGCGGTGAGCTACACCTTC.

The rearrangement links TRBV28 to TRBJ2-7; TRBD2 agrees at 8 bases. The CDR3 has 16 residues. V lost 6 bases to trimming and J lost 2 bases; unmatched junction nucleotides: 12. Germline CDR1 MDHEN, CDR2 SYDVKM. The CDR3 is CASRPQPGGITYEQYF. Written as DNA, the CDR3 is TGTGCCAGCAGACCCCAGCCGGGAGGGATTACCTACGAGCAGTACTTC.

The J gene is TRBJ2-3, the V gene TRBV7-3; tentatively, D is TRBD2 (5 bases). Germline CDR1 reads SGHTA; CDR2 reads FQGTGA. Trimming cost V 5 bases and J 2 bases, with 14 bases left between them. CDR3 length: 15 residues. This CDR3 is CASSPGIGNTDTQYF. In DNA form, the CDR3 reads TGTGCCAGCAGCCCGGGGATTGGGAACACAGATACGCAGTATTTT.

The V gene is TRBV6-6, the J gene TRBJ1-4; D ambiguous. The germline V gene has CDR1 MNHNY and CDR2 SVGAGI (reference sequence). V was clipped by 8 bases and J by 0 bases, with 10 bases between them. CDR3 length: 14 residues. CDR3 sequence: CASSPGATNEKLFF. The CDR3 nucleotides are TGTGCCAGCTCCCCGGGTGCAACTAATGAAAAACTGTTTTTT.

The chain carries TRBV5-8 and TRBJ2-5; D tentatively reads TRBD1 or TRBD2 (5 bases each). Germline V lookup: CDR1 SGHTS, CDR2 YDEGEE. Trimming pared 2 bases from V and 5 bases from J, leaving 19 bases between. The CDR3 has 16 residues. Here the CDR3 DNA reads TGTGCCAGCAGCTTTACCGGGACCTCCCCCCTTGAGACCCAGTACTTC. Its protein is CASSFTGTSPLETQYF.

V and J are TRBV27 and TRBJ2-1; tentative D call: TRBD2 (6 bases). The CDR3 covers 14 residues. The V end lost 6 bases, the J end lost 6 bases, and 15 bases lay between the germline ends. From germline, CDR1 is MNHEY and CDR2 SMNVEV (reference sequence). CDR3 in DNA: TGTGCCAGCAGACCGCGACTAGTTCCCAATGAGCAGTTCTTC. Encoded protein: CASRPRLVPNEQFF.

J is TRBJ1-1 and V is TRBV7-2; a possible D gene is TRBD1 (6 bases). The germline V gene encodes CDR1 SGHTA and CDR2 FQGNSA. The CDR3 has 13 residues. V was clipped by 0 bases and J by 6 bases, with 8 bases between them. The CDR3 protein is CASSLAQGSEAFF. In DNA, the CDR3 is TGTGCCAGCAGCTTAGCGCAGGGGTCTGAAGCTTTCTTT. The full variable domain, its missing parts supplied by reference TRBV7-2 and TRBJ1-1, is GAGVSQSPSNKVTEKGKDVELRCDPISGHTALYWYRQSLGQGLEFLIYFQGNSAPDKSGLPSDRFSAERTGGSVSTLTIQRTQQEDSAVYLCASSLAQGSEAFFGQGTRLTVV.

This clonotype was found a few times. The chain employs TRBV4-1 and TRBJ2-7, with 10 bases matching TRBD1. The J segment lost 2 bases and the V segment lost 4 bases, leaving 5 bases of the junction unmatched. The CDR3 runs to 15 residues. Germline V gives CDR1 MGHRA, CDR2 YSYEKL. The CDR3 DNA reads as TGCGCCAGCAGCCTCTCTGGACAGGGGGCCTACGAGCAGTACTTC. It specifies CASSLSGQGAYEQYF.

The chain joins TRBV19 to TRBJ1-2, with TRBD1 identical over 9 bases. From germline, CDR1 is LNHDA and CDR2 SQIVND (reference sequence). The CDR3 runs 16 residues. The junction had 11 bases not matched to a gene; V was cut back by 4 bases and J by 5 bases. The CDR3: CASSTTSRTGVYGYTF. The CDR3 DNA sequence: TGTGCCAGTAGTACGACGAGCCGGACAGGGGTTTATGGCTACACCTTC.

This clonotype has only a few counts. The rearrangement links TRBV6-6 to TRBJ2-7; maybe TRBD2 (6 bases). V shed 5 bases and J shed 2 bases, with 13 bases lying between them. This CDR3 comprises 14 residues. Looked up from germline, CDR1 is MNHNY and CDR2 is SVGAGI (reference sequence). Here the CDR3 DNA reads TGTGCCAGCAGTCAACGGGGAGGTCCCTACGAGCAGTACGTC. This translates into CASSQRGGPYEQYV.

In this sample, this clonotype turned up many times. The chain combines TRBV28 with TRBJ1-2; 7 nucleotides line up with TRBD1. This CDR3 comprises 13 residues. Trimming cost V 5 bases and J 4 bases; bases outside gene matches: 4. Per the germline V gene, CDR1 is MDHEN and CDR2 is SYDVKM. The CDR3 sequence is CASSLRGAYGYTF. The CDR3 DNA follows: TGTGCCAGCAGTCTCAGGGGGGCCTATGGCTACACCTTC.

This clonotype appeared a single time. The chain's CDR3 is CASSSHRLNTEAFF. As DNA, the CDR3 is TGTGCCAGCAGCTCCCATCGGTTGAACACTGAAGCTTTCTTT. The chain is built from TRBV7-6 and TRBJ1-1; D unclear. From germline, CDR1 is SGHVS and CDR2 FNYEAQ. The CDR3 has 14 amino acids. With 4 bases removed from V and 0 bases from J, the gap between germline ends came to 9 bases.

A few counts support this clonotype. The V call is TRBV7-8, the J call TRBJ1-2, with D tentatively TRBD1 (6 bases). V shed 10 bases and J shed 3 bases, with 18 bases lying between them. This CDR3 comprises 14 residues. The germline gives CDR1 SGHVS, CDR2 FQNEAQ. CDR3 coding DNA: TGTGCCACCCAAGAGGACCAGGGGTACTATGGCTACACCTTC. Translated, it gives CATQEDQGYYGYTF. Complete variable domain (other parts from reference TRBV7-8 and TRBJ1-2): GAGVSQSPRYKVAKRGQDVALRCDPISGHVSLFWYQQALGQGPEFLTYFQNEAQLDKSGLPSDRFFAERPEGSVSTLKIQRTQQEDSAVYLCATQEDQGYYGYTFGSGTRLTVV.

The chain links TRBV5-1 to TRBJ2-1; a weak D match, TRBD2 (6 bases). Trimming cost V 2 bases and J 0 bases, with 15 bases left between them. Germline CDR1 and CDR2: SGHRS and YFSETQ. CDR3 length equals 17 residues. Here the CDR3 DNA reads TGCGCCAGCAGCTTCGGCTCGCAGGGAGGCTCCTACAATGAGCAGTTCTTC. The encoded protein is CASSFGSQGGSYNEQFF.